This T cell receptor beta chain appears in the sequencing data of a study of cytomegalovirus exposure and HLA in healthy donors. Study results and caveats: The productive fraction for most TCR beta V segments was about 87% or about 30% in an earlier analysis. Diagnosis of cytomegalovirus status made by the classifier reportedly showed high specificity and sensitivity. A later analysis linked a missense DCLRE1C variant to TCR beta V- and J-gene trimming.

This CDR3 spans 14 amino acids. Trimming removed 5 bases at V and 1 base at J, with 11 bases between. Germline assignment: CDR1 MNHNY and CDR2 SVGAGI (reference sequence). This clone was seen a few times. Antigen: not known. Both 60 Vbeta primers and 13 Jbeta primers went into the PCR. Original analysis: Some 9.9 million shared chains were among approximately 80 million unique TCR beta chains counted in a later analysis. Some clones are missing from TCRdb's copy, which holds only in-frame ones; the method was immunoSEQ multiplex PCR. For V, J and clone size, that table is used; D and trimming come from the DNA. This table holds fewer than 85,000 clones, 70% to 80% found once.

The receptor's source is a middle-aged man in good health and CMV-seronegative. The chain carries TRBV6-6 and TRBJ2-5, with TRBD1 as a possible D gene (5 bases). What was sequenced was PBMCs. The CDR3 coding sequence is TGTGCCAGCAGTGCCCGCCAGGGCCAAGAGACCCAGTACTTC. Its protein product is CASSARQGQETQYF.